The entry below describes one T cell receptor beta chain. Its target is unknown. These data originate in a study of T cells in Graves' hyperthyroidism and ophthalmopathy. Whole-study findings and limits: Peripheral blood also featured most of the thyroid clonotypes expanded above 0.001. Model output signaled ophthalmopathy a median about seven months ahead of onset.

RNA transcripts yielded amplified TCR beta CDR3 regions. First-round RT-PCR with HTBI primers amplified the TCR CDR3 region. MiXCR, run by TCRdb on the multiplex PCR reads, gives a single entry per CDR3 protein. This repertoire shows 450,000 to 550,000 distinct CDR3 sequences, roughly a quarter found once; its top ten account for about 11%. Thyroid ultrasound, orbital computed tomography, clinical symptoms, and serum thyroxine and TRAb underpinned diagnoses. CDR3 size: 15 residues. The V end was cut by 3 bases, the J end by 2 bases, with 14 bases between. V is TRBV12-3 or TRBV12-4 and J is TRBJ2-7; tentatively, D is TRBD1 (7 bases). The source material was blood. The clonotype was recovered from a woman aged 25-40 years with Graves' ophthalmopathy. The CDR3 spells CASSFPAGGTYEQYF. As DNA, the CDR3 is TGTGCCAGCAGTTTTCCGGCAGGGGGGACCTACGAGCAGTACTTC.